The entry below gives a single T cell receptor (beta chain) sequence along with its context. The entry originates in a study of T cell changes during pregnancy in multiple sclerosis. Germline CDR1 and CDR2: SGHNT and YYREEE (reference sequence). This CDR3 region has 18 residues. The ends were cut back, 4 bases at V and 2 bases at J, with 23 bases in the middle. Method: immunoSEQ multiplex PCR; TCRdb's copy keeps in-frame clones and lacks some. Of fewer than 130,000 clones listed, approximately 90% were seen once; the top ten hold about 3%. The clonotype comes from a female donor with multiple sclerosis, enrolled in a pregnancy study. This sample comprised peripheral blood, obtained after pregnancy. J is TRBJ2-3 and V is TRBV5-4; weak D call: TRBD2 (6 bases). Here the CDR3 DNA reads TGTGCCAGCAGCACGGGACGGACTACAGGCCACCACACAGATACGCAGTATTTT. It is translated as CASSTGRTTGHHTDTQYF.